The clone carrying this TCR beta chain was recorded at least ten times. Antigen specificity is unknown. Separate cDNA molecules each had unique molecular identifiers attached to them. TCRdb reprocessed the 5' RACE reads with MiXCR, giving one entry per CDR3 protein. Of fewer than 25,000 distinct CDR3 sequences listed, 3.6% are singletons. This sample is drawn from a study of early T cells in non-severe SARS-CoV-2 infection. Looking at the study overall: Bulk RNA isolated from unsorted whole blood underwent sequencing; chains were not paired.

CDR1 and CDR2 (germline): SGHRS, YFSETQ. The CDR3 is 14 amino acids. V lost 4 bases and J 0 bases, leaving 8 bases between the germline ends. Whole-study findings and limits: VDJdb-based annotation leaned toward anti-spike CD8 responses and missed private and CD4 specificities.

This chain joins TRBV5-1 and TRBJ1-5; D call uncertain. Sequencing input: whole blood. The origin of this receptor is an adult who was a healthcare worker with PCR-confirmed SARS-CoV-2 infection or an uninfected control (not recorded which). The CDR3 bases are TGCGCCAGCAGCCCCACAGTTAGCAATCAGCCCCAGCATTTT. Translated: CASSPTVSNQPQHF.